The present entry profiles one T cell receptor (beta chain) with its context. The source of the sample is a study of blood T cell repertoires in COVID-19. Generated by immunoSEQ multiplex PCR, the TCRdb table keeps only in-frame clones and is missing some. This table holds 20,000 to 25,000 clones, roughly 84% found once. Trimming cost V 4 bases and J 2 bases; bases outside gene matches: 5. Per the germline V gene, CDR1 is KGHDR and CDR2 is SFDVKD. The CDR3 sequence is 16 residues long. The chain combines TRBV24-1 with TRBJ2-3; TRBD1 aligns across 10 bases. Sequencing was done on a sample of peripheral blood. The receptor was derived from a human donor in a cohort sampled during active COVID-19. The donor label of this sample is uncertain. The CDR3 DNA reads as TGTGCCACCAGTGACCCGGACAGGGGGAACACAGATACGCAGTATTTT. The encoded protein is CATSDPDRGNTDTQYF.